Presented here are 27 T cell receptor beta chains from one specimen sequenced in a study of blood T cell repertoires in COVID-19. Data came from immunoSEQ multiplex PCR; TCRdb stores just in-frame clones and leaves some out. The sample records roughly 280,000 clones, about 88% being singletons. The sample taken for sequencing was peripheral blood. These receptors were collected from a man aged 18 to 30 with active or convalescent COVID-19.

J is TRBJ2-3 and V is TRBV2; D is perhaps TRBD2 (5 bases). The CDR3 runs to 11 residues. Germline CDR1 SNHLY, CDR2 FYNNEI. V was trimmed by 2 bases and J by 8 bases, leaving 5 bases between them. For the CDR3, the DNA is TGTGCCAGCAGTGAACGGGGTACGCAGTATTTT. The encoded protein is CASSERGTQYF.

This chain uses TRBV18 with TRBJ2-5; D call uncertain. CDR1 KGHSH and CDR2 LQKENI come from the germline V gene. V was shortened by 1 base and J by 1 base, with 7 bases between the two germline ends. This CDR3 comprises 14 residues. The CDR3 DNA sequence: TGTGCCAGCTCACCACGGGTAGCCCAAGAGACCCAGTACTTC. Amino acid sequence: CASSPRVAQETQYF.

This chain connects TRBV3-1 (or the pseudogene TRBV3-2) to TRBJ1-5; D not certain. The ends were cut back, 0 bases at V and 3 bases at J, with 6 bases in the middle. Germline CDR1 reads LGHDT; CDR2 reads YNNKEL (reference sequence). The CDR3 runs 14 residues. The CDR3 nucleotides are TGTGCCAGCAGCCAAGAGGCTTTCAATCAGCCCCAGCATTTT. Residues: CASSQEAFNQPQHF.

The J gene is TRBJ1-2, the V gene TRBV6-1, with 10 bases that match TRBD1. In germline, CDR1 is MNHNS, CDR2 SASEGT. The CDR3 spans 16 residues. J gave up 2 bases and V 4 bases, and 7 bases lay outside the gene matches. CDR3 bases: TGTGCCAGCAGTGGTTGGAGACAGGGGGCAAACTATGGCTACACCTTC. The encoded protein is CASSGWRQGANYGYTF.

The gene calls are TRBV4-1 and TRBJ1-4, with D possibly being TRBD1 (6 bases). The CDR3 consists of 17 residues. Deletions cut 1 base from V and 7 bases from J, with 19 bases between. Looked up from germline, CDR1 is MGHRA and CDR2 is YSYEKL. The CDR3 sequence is CASSQASRTDVIEKLFF. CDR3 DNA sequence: TGCGCCAGCAGCCAAGCCTCCCGGACAGATGTGATTGAAAAACTGTTTTTT.

The CDR3 is CASSINRGGDNSPLHF. The CDR3 bases are TGTGCCAGTAGTATAAACAGGGGTGGGGATAATTCACCCCTCCACTTT. The chain uses TRBV19 and TRBJ1-6; 7 nucleotides align to TRBD1. Germline CDR1 and CDR2: LNHDA and SQIVND (reference sequence). V shed 2 bases and J 5 bases; nucleotides not matched to a gene: 6. This CDR3 has 16 amino acids.

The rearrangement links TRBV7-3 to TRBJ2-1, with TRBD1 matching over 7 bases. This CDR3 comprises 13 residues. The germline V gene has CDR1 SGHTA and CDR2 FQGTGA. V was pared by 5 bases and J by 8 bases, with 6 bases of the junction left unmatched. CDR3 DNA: TGTGCCAGCAGCCCAGGGGGACGGGATGAGCAGTTCTTC. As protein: CASSPGGRDEQFF.

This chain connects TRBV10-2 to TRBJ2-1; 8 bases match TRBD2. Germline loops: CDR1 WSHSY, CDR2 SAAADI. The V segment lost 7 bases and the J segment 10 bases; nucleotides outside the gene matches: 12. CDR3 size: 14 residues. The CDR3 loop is CASKSGGPDGEQFF. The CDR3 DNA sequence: TGCGCCAGCAAGTCGGGAGGGCCGGACGGAGAGCAGTTCTTC.

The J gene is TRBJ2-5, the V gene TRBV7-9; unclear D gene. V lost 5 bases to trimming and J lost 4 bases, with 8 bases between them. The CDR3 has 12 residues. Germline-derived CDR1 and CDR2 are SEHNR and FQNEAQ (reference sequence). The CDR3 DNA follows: TGTGCCAGCAGCGTCGCGGTAGAGACCCAGTACTTC. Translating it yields CASSVAVETQYF.

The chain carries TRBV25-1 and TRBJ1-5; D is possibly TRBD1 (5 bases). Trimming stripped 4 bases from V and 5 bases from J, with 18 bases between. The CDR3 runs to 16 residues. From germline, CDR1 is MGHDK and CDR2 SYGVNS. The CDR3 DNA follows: TGTGCCAGCAGTGGCCCGGGGGTTTGGAGTTATCAGCCCCAGCATTTT. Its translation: CASSGPGVWSYQPQHF. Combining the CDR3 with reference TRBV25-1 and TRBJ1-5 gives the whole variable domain EADIYQTPRYLVIGTGKKITLECSQTMGHDKMYWYQQDPGMELHLIHYSYGVNSTEKGDLSSESTVSRIRTEHFPLTLESARPSHTSQYLCASSGPGVWSYQPQHFGDGTRLSIL.

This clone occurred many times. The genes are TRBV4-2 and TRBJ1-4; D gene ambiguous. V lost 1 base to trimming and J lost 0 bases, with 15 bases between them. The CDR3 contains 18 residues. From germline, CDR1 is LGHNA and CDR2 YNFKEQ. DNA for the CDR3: TGTGCCAGCAGCCAAGCGGGGAGTTATCTCACAACTAATGAAAAACTGTTTTTT. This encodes CASSQAGSYLTTNEKLFF.

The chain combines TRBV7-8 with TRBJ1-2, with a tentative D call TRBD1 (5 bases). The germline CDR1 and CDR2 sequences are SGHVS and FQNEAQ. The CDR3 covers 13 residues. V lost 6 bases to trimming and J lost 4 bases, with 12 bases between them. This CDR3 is CASSLSGGYGYTF. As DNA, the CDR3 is TGTGCCAGCAGTCTGAGCGGGGGCTATGGCTACACCTTC.

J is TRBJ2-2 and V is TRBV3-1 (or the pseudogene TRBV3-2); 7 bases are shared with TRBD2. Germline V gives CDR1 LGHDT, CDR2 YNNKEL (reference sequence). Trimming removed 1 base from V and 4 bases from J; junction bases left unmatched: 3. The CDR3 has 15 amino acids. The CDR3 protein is CASSQVGGSTGELFF. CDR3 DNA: TGTGCCAGCAGCCAAGTTGGCGGGAGCACCGGGGAGCTGTTTTTT.

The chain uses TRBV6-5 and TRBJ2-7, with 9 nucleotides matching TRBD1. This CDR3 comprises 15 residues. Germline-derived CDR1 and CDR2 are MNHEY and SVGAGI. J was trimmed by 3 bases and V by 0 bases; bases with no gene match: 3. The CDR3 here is CASSYSPDRGYEQYF. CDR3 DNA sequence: TGTGCCAGCAGTTACTCGCCGGACAGGGGCTACGAGCAGTACTTC.

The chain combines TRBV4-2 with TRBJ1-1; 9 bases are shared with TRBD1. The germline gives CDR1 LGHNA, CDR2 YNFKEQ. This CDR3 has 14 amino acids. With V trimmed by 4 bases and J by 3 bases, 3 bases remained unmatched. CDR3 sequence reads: CASSRGDRDTEAFF. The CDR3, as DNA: TGTGCCAGCAGCCGTGGGGACAGGGACACTGAAGCTTTCTTT.

CDR3 bases: TGTGCCAGCAGTGATGGCTGGCGGGGGGGTTTAGAGACCCAGTACTTC. Its translation is CASSDGWRGGLETQYF. The chain has TRBV25-1 and TRBJ2-5; TRBD2 agrees at 9 bases. Germline V lookup: CDR1 MGHDK, CDR2 SYGVNS. The CDR3 sequence is 16 residues long. Trimming cost V 3 bases and J 4 bases; bases outside gene matches: 9.

This chain's CDR3 is CASSQVFSSGGAGGELFF. The CDR3 region has the DNA TGCGCCAGCAGCCAAGTATTCTCTAGCGGGGGGGCAGGCGGGGAGCTGTTTTTT. The V call is TRBV4-1, the J call TRBJ2-2; 12 bases are a match to TRBD2. Germline V lookup: CDR1 MGHRA, CDR2 YSYEKL. This CDR3 contains 18 residues. V lost 1 base to trimming and J lost 7 bases; unmatched junction nucleotides: 10.

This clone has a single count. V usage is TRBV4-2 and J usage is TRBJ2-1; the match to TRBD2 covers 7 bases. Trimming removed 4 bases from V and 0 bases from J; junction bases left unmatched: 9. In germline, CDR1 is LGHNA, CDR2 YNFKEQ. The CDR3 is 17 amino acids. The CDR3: CASSPTAGKDSYNEQFF. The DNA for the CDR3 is TGTGCCAGCAGCCCGACAGCGGGAAAGGACTCCTACAATGAGCAGTTCTTC.

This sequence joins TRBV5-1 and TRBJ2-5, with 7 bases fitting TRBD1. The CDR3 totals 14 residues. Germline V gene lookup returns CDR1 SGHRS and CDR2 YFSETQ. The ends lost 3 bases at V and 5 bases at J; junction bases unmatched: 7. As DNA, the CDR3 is TGCGCCAGCAGCTCGGGCGACAGGGTTGAGACCCAGTACTTC. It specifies CASSSGDRVETQYF.

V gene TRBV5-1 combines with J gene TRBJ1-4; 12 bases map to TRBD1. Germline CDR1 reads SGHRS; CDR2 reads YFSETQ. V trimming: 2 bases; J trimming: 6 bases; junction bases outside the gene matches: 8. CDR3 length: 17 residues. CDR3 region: CASSLTGQGAFDEKLFF. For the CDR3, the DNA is TGCGCCAGCAGCTTAACGGGACAGGGGGCCTTTGATGAAAAACTGTTTTTT.

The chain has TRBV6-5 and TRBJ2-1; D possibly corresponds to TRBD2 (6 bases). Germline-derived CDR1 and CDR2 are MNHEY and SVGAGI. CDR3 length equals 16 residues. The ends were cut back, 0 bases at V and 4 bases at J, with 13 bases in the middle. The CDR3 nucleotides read TGTGCCAGCAGTTACTCGTACGGGAGCTTGTACAATGAGCAGTTCTTC. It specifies CASSYSYGSLYNEQFF.

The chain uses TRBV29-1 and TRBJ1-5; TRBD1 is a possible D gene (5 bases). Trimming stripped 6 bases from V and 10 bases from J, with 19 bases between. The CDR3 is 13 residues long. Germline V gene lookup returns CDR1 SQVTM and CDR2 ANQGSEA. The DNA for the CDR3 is TGCAGCGTCCTGAATGGGAGGGACGGCCCCCAGCATTTT. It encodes CSVLNGRDGPQHF.

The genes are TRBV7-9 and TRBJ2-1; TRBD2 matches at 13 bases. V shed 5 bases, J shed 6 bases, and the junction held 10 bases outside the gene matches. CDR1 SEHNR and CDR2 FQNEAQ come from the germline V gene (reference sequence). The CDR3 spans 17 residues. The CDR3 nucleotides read TGTGCCAGCAGCCCCAAATGGACTAGCGGGAGCATCAATGAGCAGTTCTTC. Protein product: CASSPKWTSGSINEQFF.

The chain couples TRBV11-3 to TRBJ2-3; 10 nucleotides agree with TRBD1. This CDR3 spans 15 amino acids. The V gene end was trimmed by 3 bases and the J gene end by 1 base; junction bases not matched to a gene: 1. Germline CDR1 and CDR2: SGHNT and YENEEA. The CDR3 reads CASSLGTGGTDTQYF. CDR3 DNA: TGTGCCAGCAGCTTGGGGACAGGGGGCACAGATACGCAGTATTTT.

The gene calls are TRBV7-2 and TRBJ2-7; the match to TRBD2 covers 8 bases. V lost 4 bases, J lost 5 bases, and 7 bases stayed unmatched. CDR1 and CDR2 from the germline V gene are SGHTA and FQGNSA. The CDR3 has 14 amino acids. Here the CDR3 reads CASSSGGGLDEQYF. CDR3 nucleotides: TGTGCCAGCAGCTCGGGCGGGGGGTTGGACGAGCAGTACTTC.

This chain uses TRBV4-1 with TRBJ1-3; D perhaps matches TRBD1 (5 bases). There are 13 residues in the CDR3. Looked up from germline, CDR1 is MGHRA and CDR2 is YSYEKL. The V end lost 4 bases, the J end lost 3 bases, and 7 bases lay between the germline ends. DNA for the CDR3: TGCGCCAGCAGCCCGACAGATGGAAACACCATATATTTT. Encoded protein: CASSPTDGNTIYF.

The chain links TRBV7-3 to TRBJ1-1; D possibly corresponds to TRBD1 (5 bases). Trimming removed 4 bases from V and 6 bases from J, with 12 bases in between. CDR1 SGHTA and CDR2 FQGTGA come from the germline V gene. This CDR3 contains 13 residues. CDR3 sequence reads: CASSSDSGAEAFF. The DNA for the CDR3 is TGTGCCAGCAGCTCCGACAGTGGGGCTGAAGCTTTCTTT. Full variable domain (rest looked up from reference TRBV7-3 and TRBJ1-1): GAGVSQTPSNKVTEKGKYVELRCDPISGHTALYWYRQSLGQGPEFLIYFQGTGAADDSGLPNDRFFAVRPEGSVSTLKIQRTERGDSAVYLCASSSDSGAEAFFGQGTRLTVV.